What follows are 31 T cell receptor beta chains derived from one specimen sequenced in a study of control samples from healthy donors and cancer patients. Data came from immunoSEQ multiplex PCR; TCRdb stores just in-frame clones and leaves some out. This table holds fewer than 200,000 clones, roughly 94% found once. The sample comprised PBMCs. These receptor sequences come from a man in his 60s with colorectal cancer.

J is TRBJ1-5 and V is TRBV30, with 8 bases lining up with TRBD1. CDR3 length: 14 residues. Germline V lookup: CDR1 GTSNPN, CDR2 SVGIG (reference sequence). V dropped 2 bases and J dropped 6; count of bases not matched to a gene: 6. Here the CDR3 DNA reads TGTGCCTGGAGTCCAGGACAGGGAAGTCAGCCCCAGCATTTT. It encodes CAWSPGQGSQPQHF. Full variable domain (missing parts from reference TRBV30 and TRBJ1-5): SQTIHQWPATLVQPVGSPLSLECTVEGTSNPNLYWYRQAAGRGLQLLFYSVGIGQISSEVPQNLSASRPQDRQFILSSKKLLLSDSGFYLCAWSPGQGSQPQHFGDGTRLSIL.

This clone was seen a single time. V gene TRBV6-6 combines with J gene TRBJ2-6; D is ambiguous. The germline V and J ends were trimmed by 7 bases and 4 bases, with 8 bases remaining between them. From germline, CDR1 is MNHNY and CDR2 SVGAGI (reference sequence). This CDR3 region has 13 residues. The CDR3 DNA reads as TGTGCCAGCAATCTAGGGGGGGCCAACGTCCTGACTTTC. It is translated as CASNLGGANVLTF.

This chain joins TRBV18 and TRBJ2-7; D remains ambiguous. Germline-derived CDR1 and CDR2 are KGHSH and LQKENI. V lost 6 bases to trimming and J lost 2 bases, with 14 bases between them. This CDR3 region has 14 residues. The CDR3 is CASSPGQPPYEQYF. CDR3 coding DNA: TGTGCCAGCTCCCCTGGGCAGCCCCCCTACGAGCAGTACTTC.

The rearrangement uses TRBV5-1 and TRBJ1-2; 7 positions match TRBD1. The ends lost 0 bases at V and 7 bases at J; junction bases unmatched: 6. This CDR3 comprises 14 residues. Per the germline V gene, CDR1 is SGHRS and CDR2 is YFSETQ. The CDR3 nucleotides are TGCGCCAGCAGCTTGGGACAGGGTATCTCTGGCTACACCTTC. It translates to CASSLGQGISGYTF.

This chain joins TRBV6-1 and TRBJ1-4; D is ambiguous. This CDR3 spans 14 amino acids. Between the trimmed V and J ends, which lost 2 bases and 8 bases, there was a span of 12 bases. From germline, CDR1 is MNHNS and CDR2 SASEGT. CDR3 DNA sequence: TGTGCCAGCAGTGAAAAAGGTATCGGAGAAAAACTGTTTTTT. Translation gives CASSEKGIGEKLFF.

The chain couples TRBV7-6 to TRBJ2-5; 10 nucleotides agree with TRBD2. Germline loops: CDR1 SGHVS, CDR2 FNYEAQ. CDR3 size: 16 residues. The ends lost 2 bases at V and 4 bases at J; junction bases unmatched: 7. CDR3 nucleotides: TGTGCCAGCAGCTTAATTAGCGGGGGGCCAGGAGAGACCCAGTACTTC. The encoded protein is CASSLISGGPGETQYF.

This chain links TRBV19 with TRBJ2-1; 8 bases agree with TRBD2. V dropped 9 bases and J dropped 9; count of bases not matched to a gene: 16. Germline V lookup: CDR1 LNHDA, CDR2 SQIVND (reference sequence). The CDR3 loop spans 15 amino acids. Here the CDR3 reads CASTPRPGGDGEQFF. CDR3 DNA: TGTGCCAGCACCCCACGGCCGGGAGGGGATGGTGAGCAGTTCTTC.

The chain employs TRBV11-2 and TRBJ1-1; maybe TRBD1 (5 bases). Germline loops: CDR1 SGHAT, CDR2 FQNNGV. The V end lost 0 bases, the J end lost 5 bases, and 10 bases lay between the germline ends. CDR3 length: 14 amino acids. As DNA, the CDR3 is TGTGCCAGCAGCTTAGATAGCGGGGGGACTGAAGCTTTCTTT. It yields the protein CASSLDSGGTEAFF. The variable domain in full, completed from reference TRBV11-2 and TRBJ1-1, reads EAGVAQSPRYKIIEKRQSVAFWCNPISGHATLYWYQQILGQGPKLLIQFQNNGVVDDSQLPKDRFSAERLKGVDSTLKIQPAKLEDSAVYLCASSLDSGGTEAFFGQGTRLTVV.

The CDR3 spells CASSLGQVGEKLFF. The CDR3 DNA reads TGTGCCAGCAGCCTAGGACAGGTCGGGGAAAAACTGTTTTTT. The chain couples TRBV4-2 to TRBJ1-4; TRBD1 aligns across 7 bases. The CDR3 is made up of 14 amino acids. V lost 4 bases and J lost 8; bases outside the gene matches: 7. Germline CDR1 and CDR2: LGHNA and YNFKEQ.

The rearrangement links TRBV6-4 to TRBJ1-1, with 12 bases aligning to TRBD1. CDR1 is MRHNA, CDR2 SNTAGT, per germline. The junction had 7 bases not matched to a gene; V was cut back by 6 bases and J by 5 bases. The CDR3 is made up of 15 amino acids. CDR3 sequence (DNA): TGTGCCAGCAGGGGACAGGGGGCGAGAGGGACTGAAGCTTTCTTT. Amino acids: CASRGQGARGTEAFF.

V gene TRBV5-5 combines with J gene TRBJ1-6, with 8 positions matching TRBD1. This CDR3 region has 15 residues. Trimming at V came to 0 bases and at J to 9 bases, leaving 5 bases not matched to a gene. Germline loops: CDR1 SGHKS, CDR2 YYEKEE (reference sequence). This chain's CDR3 is CASSLGQGLSSPLHF. The DNA for the CDR3 is TGTGCCAGCAGCTTGGGACAGGGGTTGAGTTCACCCCTCCACTTT.

J is TRBJ2-1 and V is TRBV19; a weak D match, TRBD1 (5 bases). The CDR3 length is 14 residues. Per germline, CDR1 LNHDA and CDR2 SQIVND (reference sequence). Trimming left V 4 bases short and J 1 base short, with 8 bases between. The CDR3 is CASSRRGSYNEQFF. DNA for the CDR3: TGTGCCAGTAGTAGAAGGGGATCCTACAATGAGCAGTTCTTC.

This CDR3 is CASRASYEQYF. CDR3 nucleotides: TGTGCCAGCAGGGCCAGCTACGAGCAGTACTTC. The chain employs TRBV28 and TRBJ2-7; D remains unclear. Germline CDR1 MDHEN, CDR2 SYDVKM. This CDR3 comprises 11 residues. V was clipped by 6 bases and J by 3 bases, with 6 bases between them.

The DNA for the CDR3 is TGTGCCAGTAGTATAGGGGGCCGGGCCTATAGCAATCAGCCCCAGCATTTT. The encoded protein is CASSIGGRAYSNQPQHF. This rearrangement joins TRBV19 to TRBJ1-5; D is possibly TRBD1 (5 bases). The germline V gene has CDR1 LNHDA and CDR2 SQIVND (reference sequence). V lost 1 base and J lost 0, with 13 bases in between. The CDR3 consists of 17 residues.

Only one count was recorded for this clone. The chain is built from TRBV5-1 and TRBJ2-7; D is perhaps TRBD1 (6 bases). The V gene's germline CDR1 is SGHRS and CDR2 YFSETQ. V was pared by 3 bases and J by 2 bases, with 12 bases between. This CDR3 is 14 amino acids long. The CDR3: CASSSGQPPYEQYF. Here the CDR3 DNA reads TGCGCCAGCAGCTCCGGACAGCCCCCCTACGAGCAGTACTTC.

The rearrangement uses TRBV4-3 and TRBJ2-2; 7 bases are a match to TRBD1. The germline V gene encodes CDR1 LGHNA and CDR2 YSLEER. J was trimmed by 6 bases and V by 2 bases; bases with no gene match: 9. This CDR3 has 16 amino acids. The CDR3 loop is CASSQTGEVSAGELFF. CDR3 DNA sequence: TGCGCCAGCAGCCAAACAGGGGAAGTGTCGGCCGGGGAGCTGTTTTTT.

The chain employs TRBV20-1 and TRBJ1-2; D is undetermined. CDR1 is DFQATT, CDR2 SNEGSKA, per germline (reference sequence). Trimming stripped 5 bases from V and 3 bases from J, with 1 base between. The CDR3 contains 9 residues. CDR3 coding DNA: TGCAGTGCTCACTATGGCTACACCTTC. Amino acids: CSAHYGYTF.

V is TRBV19 and J is TRBJ2-3; D not resolved. Germline V lookup: CDR1 LNHDA, CDR2 SQIVND (reference sequence). CDR3 length: 14 residues. The V gene lost 2 bases and the J gene lost 5 bases, with 11 bases spanning the gap. CDR3 residues: CASSIRPVEDTQYF. Written as DNA, the CDR3 is TGTGCCAGTAGTATAAGACCCGTGGAAGATACGCAGTATTTT.

This clone was detected only once. This sequence joins TRBV25-1 and TRBJ2-3, with D perhaps TRBD1 (5 bases). CDR3 size: 14 residues. Germline CDR1 is MGHDK and CDR2 is SYGVNS. V shed 7 bases and J shed 0 bases, with 11 bases lying between them. The CDR3 protein is CASMDTTSTDTQYF. As DNA, the CDR3 is TGTGCCAGCATGGACACGACTAGCACAGATACGCAGTATTTT.

Note on this clone: One end of the junction fails to match germline, which may point to a read error. The J gene is TRBJ1-6, the V gene TRBV7-9; 11 positions match TRBD1. This CDR3 is built from 14 residues. The germline V gene encodes CDR1 SEHNR and CDR2 FQNEAQ (reference sequence). CDR3 nucleotide sequence: TGTGCCAGCAGCTCCGGGACAGGGGGTTCACCCCCCCACTTT. Its translation: CASSSGTGGSPPHF.

The chain links TRBV11-2 to TRBJ2-3; the match to TRBD2 covers 13 bases. Trimming at V came to 5 bases and at J to 7 bases, leaving 6 bases not matched to a gene. Germline assignment: CDR1 SGHAT and CDR2 FQNNGV. CDR3 length: 15 residues. CDR3 nucleotides: TGTGCCAGCAGCAAACTAGCGGGGGGGCCGTATACGCAGTATTTT. Translating it yields CASSKLAGGPYTQYF. Full variable domain (rest looked up from reference TRBV11-2 and TRBJ2-3): EAGVAQSPRYKIIEKRQSVAFWCNPISGHATLYWYQQILGQGPKLLIQFQNNGVVDDSQLPKDRFSAERLKGVDSTLKIQPAKLEDSAVYLCASSKLAGGPYTQYFGPGTRLTVL.

The rearrangement links TRBV5-1 to TRBJ1-2; 7 bases align to TRBD1. With V trimmed by 4 bases and J by 4 bases, 7 bases remained unmatched. The CDR3 has 14 residues. The V gene's germline CDR1 is SGHRS and CDR2 YFSETQ. The CDR3 nucleotides read TGCGCCAGCAGCGCTGACTCAGGGGGCTATGGCTACACCTTC. Protein: CASSADSGGYGYTF.

The chain carries TRBV30 and TRBJ1-5; TRBD1 matches at 7 bases. Losses at the gene ends were 2 bases for V and 7 bases for J; bases not matched to a gene: 11. There are 15 residues in the CDR3. Germline lookup yields CDR1 GTSNPN and CDR2 SVGIG (reference sequence). CDR3 nucleotides: TGTGCCTGGAGTCCGACAGGGTTAAAGGGACAGCCCCAGCATTTT. Its translation is CAWSPTGLKGQPQHF.

This chain links TRBV19 with TRBJ1-5, with D uncertain. The CDR3 has 14 amino acids. Trimming cost V 2 bases and J 7 bases, with 12 bases left between them. Per germline, CDR1 LNHDA and CDR2 SQIVND (reference sequence). CDR3 coding DNA: TGTGCCAGTAGTATAAGAGACAAGGGCCAGCCCCAGCATTTT. This translates into CASSIRDKGQPQHF.

This chain connects TRBV2 to TRBJ2-5; no clear D gene. Germline V gene lookup returns CDR1 SNHLY and CDR2 FYNNEI. This CDR3 has 12 residues. The V and J ends lost 6 bases and 5 bases respectively, with 10 bases between them. The CDR3 reads CASRVVRETQYF. In DNA form, the CDR3 reads TGTGCCAGCAGGGTTGTTCGGGAGACCCAGTACTTC.

The chain has TRBV5-6 and TRBJ1-5; weak D call: TRBD1 (5 bases). Trimming pared 2 bases from V and 4 bases from J, leaving 13 bases between. The CDR3 is 15 residues long. Germline assignment: CDR1 SGHDT and CDR2 YYEEEE. CDR3 nucleotides: TGTGCCAGCAGCTTAAAGGGGCGGAAAAATCAGCCCCAGCATTTT. It is translated as CASSLKGRKNQPQHF.

The V gene is TRBV10-3, the J gene TRBJ1-3; no definite D call. The germline gives CDR1 ENHRY, CDR2 SYGVKD. Trimming stripped 0 bases from V and 3 bases from J, with 6 bases between. This CDR3 contains 14 residues. CDR3 sequence reads: CAISESRVGNTIYF. Here the CDR3 DNA reads TGTGCCATCAGTGAGTCGCGGGTTGGAAACACCATATATTTT.

The V call is TRBV7-9, the J call TRBJ1-3; D not certain. There are 13 residues in the CDR3. V was pared by 5 bases and J by 2 bases, with 7 bases between. CDR1 and CDR2 (germline): SEHNR, FQNEAQ (reference sequence). CDR3 in DNA: TGTGCCAGCAGCCCCACCCCTGGAAACACCATATATTTT. Residues: CASSPTPGNTIYF.

The rearrangement links TRBV13 to TRBJ2-1; tentatively, D is TRBD2 (6 bases). The CDR3 length is 15 residues. Germline V gene lookup returns CDR1 PRHDT and CDR2 FYEKMQ (reference sequence). V lost 3 bases and J 4 bases, leaving 13 bases between the germline ends. The chain's CDR3 is CASSFTSTRYNEQFF. In nucleotides, the CDR3 is TGTGCCAGCAGCTTTACTAGCACGAGATACAATGAGCAGTTCTTC.

The J gene is TRBJ2-3, the V gene TRBV19, with TRBD1 identical over 7 bases. CDR3 size: 14 residues. From germline, CDR1 is LNHDA and CDR2 SQIVND (reference sequence). With V trimmed by 5 bases and J by 0 bases, 2 bases remained unmatched. CDR3 protein: CASSGGQSTDTQYF. In DNA form, the CDR3 reads TGTGCCAGTAGTGGGGGACAGAGCACAGATACGCAGTATTTT.

V gene TRBV30 combines with J gene TRBJ2-1; 7 bases align to TRBD1. Germline CDR1 is GTSNPN and CDR2 is SVGIG (reference sequence). This CDR3 spans 17 amino acids. V dropped 0 bases and J dropped 0; count of bases not matched to a gene: 8. The DNA of the CDR3 is TGTGCCTGGAGTGTACTTGGCAGGGGGAGCTCCTACAATGAGCAGTTCTTC. It codes for CAWSVLGRGSSYNEQFF.